Included here is one T cell receptor beta chain sequence, with context. The antigen remains unidentified. This sample stems from a study of T cells after posttransplantation cyclophosphamide. Germline-derived CDR1 and CDR2 are SGHTA and FQGNSA. The V end lost 7 bases, the J end lost 8 bases, and 14 bases lay between the germline ends. CDR3 length equals 13 residues. Sequencing used immunoSEQ multiplex PCR; TCRdb keeps in-frame clones, though not all of them. Of fewer than 25,000 clones listed, roughly nine tenths are singletons. Study outcomes and limitations: Later post-transplant blood repertoires were often dominated by donor CD8+ memory clones. Tissue-infiltrating T cells from skin or gut overlapped little with blood T cells. After PTCy, TRB diversity resembled that of CNI/methotrexate controls.

Busulfan-fludarabine conditioning, marrow transplant, and cyclophosphamide on days +3 and +4 were administered. The TCR originated in a female patient aged 30 to 40 who received an allogeneic stem cell transplant from an unrelated donor, was CMV-positive, and had no GVHD. A share of the T cells may be of graft donor origin. The specimen comprised PBMCs, sampled after allogeneic stem cell transplant with posttransplant cyclophosphamide. This chain joins TRBV7-2 and TRBJ2-2, with D possibly being TRBD1 (6 bases). CDR3 loop: CASTNKGVGELFF. The CDR3 nucleotides are TGTGCCAGCACCAACAAGGGGGTTGGGGAGCTGTTTTTT.